Listed below are T cell receptor beta chains from one sample, sequenced in a study of T cells in Graves' hyperthyroidism and ophthalmopathy. TCRdb fed the multiplex PCR reads into MiXCR, producing one record per CDR3 protein. The table shows hundreds of thousands of distinct CDR3 sequences, with 20% to 25% occurring only once. What was sequenced was blood. These receptors originate from a man younger than 40 with Graves' ophthalmopathy. CDR3s include the opening cysteine and the closing phenylalanine or tryptophan. D genes are given only for firm matches. Rows give clone size only sometimes, using once, few, many, or a class for an expanded clone.

clone_size,d_call,v_call,j_call,cdr3_aa,cdr3_nt
NA,NA,TRBV20-1,TRBJ2-5,CSAALTVQETQYF,TGCAGTGCTGCCCTGACGGTACAAGAGACCCAGTACTTC
many,TRBD2,TRBV28,TRBJ2-1,CASSDNSGSYNEQFF,TGTGCCAGCAGTGATAATAGCGGGAGTTACAATGAGCAGTTCTTC
NA,TRBD2,TRBV4-1,TRBJ2-7,CASSQDLTSGRAPSGEQYF,TGCGCCAGCAGCCAAGATCTCACTAGCGGGAGGGCCCCGTCGGGGGAGCAGTACTTC
many,NA,TRBV18,TRBJ2-5,CASSLQYQETQYF,TGTGCCAGCTCACTCCAGTACCAAGAGACCCAGTACTTC
NA,TRBD2,TRBV20-1,TRBJ2-5,CSARDIGSGSPWETQYF,TGCAGTGCTAGAGATATAGGTAGCGGGAGCCCCTGGGAGACCCAGTACTTC
NA,NA,TRBV5-1,TRBJ1-1,CASSLWEGVEVEAFF,TGCGCCAGCAGCTTGTGGGAGGGGGTAGAAGTTGAAGCTTTCTTT
few,TRBD1,TRBV4-1,TRBJ2-1,CASSQGPGTGPYNEQFF,TGCGCCAGCAGCCAAGGCCCCGGGACAGGGCCCTACAATGAGCAGTTCTTC
NA,TRBD2,TRBV5-8,TRBJ2-5,CASSSGRLAGEQETQYF,TGTGCCAGCAGCTCGGGGAGACTAGCGGGAGAACAAGAGACCCAGTACTTC
many,NA,TRBV12-3/TRBV12-4,TRBJ1-1,CASSRQAVNTEAFF,TGTGCCAGCAGTCGCCAGGCGGTGAACACTGAAGCTTTCTTT
NA,TRBD1,TRBV7-9,TRBJ2-1,CASSPNRGRNNEQFF,TGTGCCAGCAGTCCTAACAGGGGCCGAAACAATGAGCAGTTCTTC
few,TRBD2,TRBV28,TRBJ2-5,CASSPSGTERETQYF,TGTGCCAGCAGCCCTAGCGGGACTGAACGAGAGACCCAGTACTTC
few,NA,TRBV19,TRBJ2-7,CASSGVGRTYEQYF,TGTGCCAGTAGTGGGGTCGGGCGGACCTACGAGCAGTACTTC
NA,NA,TRBV6-4,TRBJ2-5,CAPEWGQYF,TGTGCCCCCGAGTGGGGACAGTACTTC
NA,NA,TRBV6-6,TRBJ1-4,CASSYSGGEKLFF,TGTGCCAGCAGTTACTCCGGGGGTGAAAAACTGTTTTTT
NA,TRBD2,TRBV4-3,TRBJ2-2,CASSQDVGGPGGELFF,TGCGCCAGCAGCCAAGACGTGGGAGGGCCGGGCGGGGAGCTGTTTTTT
many,TRBD1,TRBV29-1,TRBJ2-3,CSVRQGASDTQYF,TGCAGCGTTCGCCAGGGGGCTTCAGATACGCAGTATTTT
NA,NA,TRBV19,TRBJ2-7,CASSLDNRMYEQYF,TGTGCCAGTAGTTTGGACAATCGGATGTACGAGCAGTACTTC
few,NA,TRBV6-1,TRBJ2-5,CASSPGPEETQYF,TGTGCCAGCAGTCCCGGACCGGAAGAGACCCAGTACTTC